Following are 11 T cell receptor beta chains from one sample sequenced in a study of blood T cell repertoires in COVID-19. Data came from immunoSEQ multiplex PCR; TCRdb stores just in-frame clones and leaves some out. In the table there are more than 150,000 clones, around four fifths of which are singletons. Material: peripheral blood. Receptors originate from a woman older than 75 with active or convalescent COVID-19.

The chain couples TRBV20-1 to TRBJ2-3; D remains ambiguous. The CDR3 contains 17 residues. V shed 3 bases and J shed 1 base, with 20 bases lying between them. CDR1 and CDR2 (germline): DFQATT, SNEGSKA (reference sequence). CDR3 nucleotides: TGCAGTGCTAGTCGTCCCACGAACCCACAGCGCACAGATACGCAGTATTTT. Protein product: CSASRPTNPQRTDTQYF.

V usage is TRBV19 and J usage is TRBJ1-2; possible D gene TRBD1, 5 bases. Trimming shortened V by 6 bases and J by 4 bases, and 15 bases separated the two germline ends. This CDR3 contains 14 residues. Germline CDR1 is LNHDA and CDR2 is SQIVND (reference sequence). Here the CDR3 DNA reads TGTGCCAGTAGCAATGCGGCCAGGGCCTATGGCTACACCTTC. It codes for CASSNAARAYGYTF.

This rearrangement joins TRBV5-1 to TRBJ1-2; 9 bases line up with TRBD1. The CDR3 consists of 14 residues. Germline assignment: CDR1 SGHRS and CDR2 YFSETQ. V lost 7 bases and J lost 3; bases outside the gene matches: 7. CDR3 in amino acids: CASCTGGQDYGYTF. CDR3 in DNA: TGCGCCAGCTGCACAGGGGGCCAGGACTATGGCTACACCTTC.

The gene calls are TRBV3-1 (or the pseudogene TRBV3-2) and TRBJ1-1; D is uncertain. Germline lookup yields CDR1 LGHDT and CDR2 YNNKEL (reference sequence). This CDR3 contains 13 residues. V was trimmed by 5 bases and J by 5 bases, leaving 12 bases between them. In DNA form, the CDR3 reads TGTGCCAGCAGCTCAAACGGGAGGACTGAAGCTTTCTTT. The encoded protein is CASSSNGRTEAFF.

DNA for the CDR3: TGTGCCAGCAGTTTATCATTTACAGGGGGCTCTGGAAACACCATATATTTT. This gives the protein CASSLSFTGGSGNTIYF. This chain joins TRBV28 and TRBJ1-3, with TRBD1 identical over 8 bases. There are 17 residues in the CDR3. J was trimmed by 0 bases and V by 1 base; bases with no gene match: 5. Per germline, CDR1 MDHEN and CDR2 SYDVKM.

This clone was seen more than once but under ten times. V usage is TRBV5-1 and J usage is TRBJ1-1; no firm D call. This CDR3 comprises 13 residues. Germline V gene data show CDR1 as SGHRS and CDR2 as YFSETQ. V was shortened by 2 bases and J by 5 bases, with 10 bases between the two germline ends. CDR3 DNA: TGCGCCAGCAGCTTTGAGTATACTACTGAAGCTTTCTTT. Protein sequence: CASSFEYTTEAFF.

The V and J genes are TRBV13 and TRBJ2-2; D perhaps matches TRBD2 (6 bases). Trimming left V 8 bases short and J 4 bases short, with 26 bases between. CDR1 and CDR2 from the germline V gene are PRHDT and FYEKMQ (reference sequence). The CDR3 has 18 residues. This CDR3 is CASGVGTEGLLVTGELFF. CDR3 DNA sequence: TGTGCCAGCGGCGTAGGGACGGAGGGACTCCTCGTCACCGGGGAGCTGTTTTTT.

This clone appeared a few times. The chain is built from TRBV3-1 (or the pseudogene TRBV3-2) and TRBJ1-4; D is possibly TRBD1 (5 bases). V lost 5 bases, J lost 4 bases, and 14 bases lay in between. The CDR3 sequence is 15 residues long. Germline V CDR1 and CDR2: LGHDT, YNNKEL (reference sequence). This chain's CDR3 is CASSLQASLNEKLFF. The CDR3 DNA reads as TGTGCCAGCAGCTTACAGGCCAGCCTTAATGAAAAACTGTTTTTT.

CDR3 sequence (DNA): TGTGCCAGCAGCCAGACTAGCGGGGGGCTGGAGCAGTTCTTC. Protein: CASSQTSGGLEQFF. The chain combines TRBV11-3 with TRBJ2-1; 13 bases fit TRBD2. Germline assignment: CDR1 SGHNT and CDR2 YENEEA. After removal of 5 bases from V and 10 bases from J, the junction contained 5 bases not matched to a gene. The CDR3 sequence is 14 residues long.

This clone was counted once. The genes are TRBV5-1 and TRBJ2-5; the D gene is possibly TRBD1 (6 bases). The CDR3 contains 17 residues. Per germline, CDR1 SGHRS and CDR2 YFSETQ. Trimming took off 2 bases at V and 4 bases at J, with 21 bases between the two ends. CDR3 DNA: TGCGCCAGCAGCTTATTCAGACAGGAGCTCCCCAGAGAGACCCAGTACTTC. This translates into CASSLFRQELPRETQYF. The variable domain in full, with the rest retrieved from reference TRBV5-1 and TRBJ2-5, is KAGVTQTPRYLIKTRGQQVTLSCSPISGHRSVSWYQQTPGQGLQFLFEYFSETQRNKGNFPGRFSGRQFSNSRSEMNVSTLELGDSALYLCASSLFRQELPRETQYFGPGTRLLVL.

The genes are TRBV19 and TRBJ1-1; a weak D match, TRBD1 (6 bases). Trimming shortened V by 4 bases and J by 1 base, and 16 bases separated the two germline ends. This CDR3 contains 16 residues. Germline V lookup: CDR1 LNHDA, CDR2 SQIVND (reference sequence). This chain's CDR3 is CASSTLGRGGNTEAFF. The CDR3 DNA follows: TGTGCCAGTAGTACCCTGGGGCGAGGGGGGAACACTGAAGCTTTCTTT.